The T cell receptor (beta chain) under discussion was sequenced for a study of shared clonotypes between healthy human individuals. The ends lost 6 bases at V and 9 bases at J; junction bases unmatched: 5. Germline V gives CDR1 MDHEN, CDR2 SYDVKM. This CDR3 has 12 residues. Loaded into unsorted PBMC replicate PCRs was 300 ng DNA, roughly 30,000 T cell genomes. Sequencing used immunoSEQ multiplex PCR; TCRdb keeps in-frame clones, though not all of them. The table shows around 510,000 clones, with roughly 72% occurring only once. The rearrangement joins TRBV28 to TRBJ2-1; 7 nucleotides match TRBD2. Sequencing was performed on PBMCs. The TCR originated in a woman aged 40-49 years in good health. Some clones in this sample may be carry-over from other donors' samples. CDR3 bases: TGTGCCAGCAGCCAAACTAGCGTTGAGCAGTTCTTC. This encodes CASSQTSVEQFF.